These T cell receptor beta chains were read from a single sample in a study of blood T cell repertoires in COVID-19. The method was immunoSEQ multiplex PCR; TCRdb's version includes in-frame clones alone and lacks a portion of them. The data hold about 360,000 clones, with 80% to 90% observed a single time. Sequenced: peripheral blood. These receptors all come from a woman in her sixties with COVID-19, enrolled during active disease. CDR3s include the opening cysteine and the closing phenylalanine or tryptophan. D genes are given only for firm matches. Size tells how often a clone was seen (once, few, many) or the class of an expanded clone, and some rows leave it out.

TRBD1 TRBJ2-7 . TRBV5-4 TGTGCCAGCAGCCAACAGACAGGGGTATACGAGCAGTACTTC CASSQQTGVYEQYF
. TRBJ2-7 . TRBV19 TGTGCCAGTAGTATGCCGGACAGCTACGAGCAGTACTTC CASSMPDSYEQYF
. TRBJ1-2 . TRBV2 TGTGCCAGCAGTGATCTGTTCGCAGGAACGGGCTACACCTTC CASSDLFAGTGYTF
. TRBJ2-1 . TRBV6-5 TGTGCCAGCAGTTTTCTCGCTCACACCTACAATGAGCAGTTCTTC CASSFLAHTYNEQFF
TRBD1 TRBJ1-6 once TRBV7-2 TGTGCCAGCAGCTCTACAGGGGGTCTAACCCTCCACTTT CASSSTGGLTLHF
TRBD1 TRBJ1-2 . TRBV10-3 TGTGCCATCAGTGTACAGGGGACAGGAGGTGGCTACACCTTC CAISVQGTGGGYTF
. TRBJ1-2 . TRBV28 TGTGCCACCTCGGGCGGACAACTTTATGGCTACACCTTC CATSGGQLYGYTF
. TRBJ2-6 . TRBV6-5 TGTGCCAGCAGACAGGGTTCTGGGGCCAACGTCCTGACTTTC CASRQGSGANVLTF
. TRBJ1-1 . TRBV27 TGTGCCAGCAGTTTATCCCTGGGAGGGGCCCACACTGAAGCTTTCTTT CASSLSLGGAHTEAFF
TRBD1 TRBJ2-5 once TRBV7-7 TGTGCCAGCAGCCAGCAGGGGGTCCAAGAGACCCAGTACTTC CASSQQGVQETQYF
TRBD1 TRBJ1-3 . TRBV9 TGTGCCAGCAGCGGGGACTTAGGGGGCATTTCAGACACCATATATTTT CASSGDLGGISDTIYF
. TRBJ1-3 . TRBV30 TGTGCCTGGAGTGTACCGGGGGGAACCATATATTTT CAWSVPGGTIYF
. TRBJ2-2 . TRBV9 TGTGCCAGCAGCGTAGTCCCCAGGAACACCGGGGAGCTGTTTTTT CASSVVPRNTGELFF
. TRBJ2-7 . TRBV18 TGTGCCAGCTCACCCCAAGGAGCAGAGCAGTACTTC CASSPQGAEQYF
TRBD1 TRBJ2-7 . TRBV11-2 TGTGCCAGCAGCTTAGGCTACTTTAGAGACAGGGAACACGAGCAGTACTTC CASSLGYFRDREHEQYF
. TRBJ2-5 . TRBV9 TGTGCCAGCAGCAACCGCAGGACGGGGGATCAAGAGACCCAGTACTTC CASSNRRTGDQETQYF
TRBD2 TRBJ2-1 . TRBV3-1/TRBV3-2 TGTGCCAGCAGCCAAGGAAGCGGGGGGAAGTTGGAGCAGTTCTTC CASSQGSGGKLEQFF
TRBD2 TRBJ2-3 . TRBV9 TGTGCCAGCAGCGTGGAAAGGACTAGCGGGGGAGTAGATACGCAGTATTTT CASSVERTSGGVDTQYF
TRBD2 TRBJ2-3 . TRBV7-2 TGTGCCAGCAGCTACCGACTAGCGGGGGGAGATACGCAGTATTTT CASSYRLAGGDTQYF
. TRBJ2-7 . TRBV7-2 TGTGCCAGCACCCCCCAGGGTTACGAGCAGTACTTC CASTPQGYEQYF
TRBD1 TRBJ2-7 . TRBV5-6 TGTGCCAGCAGCCAGCGCGTAAACAGGGGGTCCTACGAGCAGTACTTC CASSQRVNRGSYEQYF
TRBD2 TRBJ2-5 . TRBV18 TGTGCCAGCTCACCCACCCCTCCCCTAGCGGGGGAAGAGACCCAGTACTTC CASSPTPPLAGEETQYF
TRBD1 TRBJ2-7 . TRBV19 TGTGCCACCAAGGGGGACAGGGGGTACGAGCAGTACTTC CATKGDRGYEQYF
. TRBJ1-1 . TRBV19 TGTGCCAGTAGTCACAGGGTAGGAACTGAAGCTTTCTTT CASSHRVGTEAFF
TRBD2 TRBJ2-1 few TRBV2 TGTGCCAGCAGTGAGACTAGCGGGGGGGTTGAGCAGTTCTTC CASSETSGGVEQFF
. TRBJ2-3 few TRBV6-1 TGTGCCAGCAGTGAAGTTTCCCGGGATACGCAGTATTTT CASSEVSRDTQYF
. TRBJ1-2 . TRBV6-5 TGTGCCAGCAGTACAGGGACCGCGGTCGGGAGGGGCTACACCTTC CASSTGTAVGRGYTF
. TRBJ2-7 . TRBV6-5 TGTGCCAGCAAGGAGGGCGGACGCGAGCAGTACTTC CASKEGGREQYF
. TRBJ2-3 . TRBV11-1 TGTGCCAGCAGCTTAGATTCCAGGGTGGGCACAGATACGCAGTATTTT CASSLDSRVGTDTQYF
TRBD1 TRBJ1-2 . TRBV6-6 TGTGCCAGCAGCTACCGACAGGGGATTCAAGGTTATGGCTACACCTTC CASSYRQGIQGYGYTF
TRBD2 TRBJ2-1 . TRBV6-5 TGTGCCAGCAGGAGCTCCCTAGCGGGGGGTCATGAGCAGTTCTTC CASRSSLAGGHEQFF
TRBD1 TRBJ1-2 . TRBV3-1/TRBV3-2 TGTGCCAGCAGCCAGGGACTAACAGGGGGCTATGGCTACACCTTC CASSQGLTGGYGYTF
. TRBJ1-1 . TRBV11-2 TGTGCCAGCAGCCCCCATCCCGGGGGAATGAACACTGAAGCTTTCTTT CASSPHPGGMNTEAFF
TRBD1 TRBJ1-2 . TRBV2 TGTGCCAGCAGCCGGACAGGGGGGTTGGACGGCTACACCTTC CASSRTGGLDGYTF
. TRBJ1-2 . TRBV7-8 TGTGCCAGCAGCAATCAAGTTATCAGCTATGGCTACACCTTC CASSNQVISYGYTF
. TRBJ1-2 few TRBV18 TGTGCCAGCTCACTCCGGGAGGGTAGGGAATTCGGCTATGGCTACACCTTC CASSLREGREFGYGYTF
. TRBJ2-7 . TRBV21-1 TGTGCCAGCAGCAAAGGGGGCGCTAGCGGGGGATTACCCTACGAGCAGTACTTC CASSKGGASGGLPYEQYF
. TRBJ1-2 . TRBV30 TGTGCCTGGAGTTATCTGGTTAGTTATGGCTACACCTTC CAWSYLVSYGYTF
. TRBJ2-2 . TRBV7-9 TGTGCCAGCAGCTTAGGGGCCACATGGACCGGGGAGCTGTTTTTT CASSLGATWTGELFF
. TRBJ1-5 . TRBV4-2 TGTGCCAGCAGCCTTGGGCGGGTCAATCAGCCCCAGCATTTT CASSLGRVNQPQHF
TRBD1 TRBJ1-4 . TRBV9 TGTGCCAGCAGCCCGCGGGACAGCGTTAATGAAAAACTGTTTTTT CASSPRDSVNEKLFF
TRBD1 TRBJ2-7 . TRBV4-1 TGCGCCAGCAGCCACCTCCCGGGACAGGGGACCCTTTACGAGCAGTACTTC CASSHLPGQGTLYEQYF
. TRBJ1-2 . TRBV4-3 TGCGCCAGCAGCCAAGATGGGTTCGGAGGGAGAGGCTACACCTTC CASSQDGFGGRGYTF
. TRBJ1-6 . TRBV4-2 TGTGCCAGCAGCCAAGTCGGGTCGGATTCACCCCTCCACTTT CASSQVGSDSPLHF